This entry concerns a single T cell receptor beta chain. CDR1 and CDR2 from the germline V gene are SGHTA and FQGNSA. CDR3 length equals 14 residues. V was shortened by 5 bases and J by 2 bases, with 10 bases between the two germline ends. This sample was taken from a study of T cell responses to AZD1222 COVID-19 vaccine. Using immunoSEQ multiplex PCR, the repertoire was profiled, and TCRdb retains in-frame clones only, with some absent. The table lists approximately 46,000 clones, around nine tenths of them singletons. This TCR was sampled from an adult who received the AZD1222 COVID-19 vaccine. The material was peripheral blood, obtained 28 days after the second AZD1222 dose. The V call is TRBV7-2, the J call TRBJ1-5; TRBD1 is a possible D gene (5 bases). The CDR3 bases are TGTGCCAGCAGCAGGGGCGGGGGCAATCAGCCCCAGCATTTT. It specifies CASSRGGGNQPQHF.